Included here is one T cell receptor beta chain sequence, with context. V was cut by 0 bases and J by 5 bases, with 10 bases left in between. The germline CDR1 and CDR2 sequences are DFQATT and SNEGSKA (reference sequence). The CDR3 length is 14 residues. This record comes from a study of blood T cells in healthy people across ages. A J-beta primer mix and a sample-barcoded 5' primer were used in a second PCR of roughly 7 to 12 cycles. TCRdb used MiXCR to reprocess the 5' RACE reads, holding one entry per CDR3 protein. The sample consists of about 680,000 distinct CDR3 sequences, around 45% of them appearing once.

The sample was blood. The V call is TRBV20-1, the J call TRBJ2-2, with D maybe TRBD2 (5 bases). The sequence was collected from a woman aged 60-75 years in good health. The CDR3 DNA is TGCAGTGCTAGAGATCTTACTAGAACCGGGGAGCTGTTTTTT. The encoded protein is CSARDLTRTGELFF.